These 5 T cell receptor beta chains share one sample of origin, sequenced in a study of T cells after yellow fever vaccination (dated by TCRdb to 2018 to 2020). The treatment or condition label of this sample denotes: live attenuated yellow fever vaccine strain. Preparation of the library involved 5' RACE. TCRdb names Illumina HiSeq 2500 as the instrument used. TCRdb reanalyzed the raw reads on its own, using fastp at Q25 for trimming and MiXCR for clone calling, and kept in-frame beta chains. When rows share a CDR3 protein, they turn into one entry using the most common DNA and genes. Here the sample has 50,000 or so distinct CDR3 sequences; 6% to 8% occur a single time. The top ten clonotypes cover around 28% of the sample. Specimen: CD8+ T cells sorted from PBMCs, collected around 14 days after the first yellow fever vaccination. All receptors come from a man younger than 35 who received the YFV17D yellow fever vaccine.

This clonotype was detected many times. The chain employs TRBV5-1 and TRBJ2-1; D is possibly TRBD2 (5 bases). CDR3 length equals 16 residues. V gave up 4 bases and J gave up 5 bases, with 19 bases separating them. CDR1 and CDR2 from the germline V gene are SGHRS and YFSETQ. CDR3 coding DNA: TGCGCCAGCAGCGCGGGTAGTCTAGACTTGAACAATGAGCAGTTCTTC. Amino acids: CASSAGSLDLNNEQFF.

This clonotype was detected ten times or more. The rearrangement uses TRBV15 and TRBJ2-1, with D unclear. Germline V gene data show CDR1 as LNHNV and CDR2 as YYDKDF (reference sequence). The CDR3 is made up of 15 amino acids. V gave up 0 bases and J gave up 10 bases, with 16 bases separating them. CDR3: CATSRDRRSLDEQFF. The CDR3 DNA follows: TGTGCCACCAGCAGAGATCGACGCAGCCTAGACGAGCAGTTCTTC.

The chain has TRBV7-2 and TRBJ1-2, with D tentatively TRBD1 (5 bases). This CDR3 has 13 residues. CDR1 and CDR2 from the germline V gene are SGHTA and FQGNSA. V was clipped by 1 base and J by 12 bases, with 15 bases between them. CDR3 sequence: CASSLGGPLIHTF. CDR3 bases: TGTGCCAGCAGCTTAGGGGGACCGCTCATCCACACCTTC.

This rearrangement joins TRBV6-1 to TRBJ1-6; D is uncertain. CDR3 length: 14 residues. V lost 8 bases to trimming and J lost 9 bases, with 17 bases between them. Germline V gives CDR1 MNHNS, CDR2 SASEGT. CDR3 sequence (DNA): TGTGCCAGCGGCCCGGACGGACCTTTTTCACCCCTCCACTTT. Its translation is CASGPDGPFSPLHF.

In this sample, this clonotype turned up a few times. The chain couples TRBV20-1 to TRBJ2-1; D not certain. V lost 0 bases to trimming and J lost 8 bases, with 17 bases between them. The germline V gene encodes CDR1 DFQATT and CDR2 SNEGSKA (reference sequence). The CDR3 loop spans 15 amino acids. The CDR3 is CSARDPFRKVDEQFF. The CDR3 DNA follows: TGCAGTGCTAGAGACCCCTTCAGGAAGGTAGATGAGCAGTTCTTC.